The present T cell receptor (beta chain) was sequenced within a study of cytomegalovirus exposure and HLA in healthy donors. Primers for the PCR totalled 60 Vbeta and 13 Jbeta. Libraries were prepared by immunoSEQ multiplex PCR; TCRdb keeps only in-frame clonotypes and omits some of them. The sample consists of some 110,000 clones, around 78% of them appearing once. This TCR came from a man aged 45-65 years in good health and CMV-seronegative. The material sequenced was PBMCs.

The CDR3 nucleotides are TGTGCCAGTAGTTCTAGGACAGGGGGAAACACCGGGGAGCTGTTTTTT. This gives the protein CASSSRTGGNTGELFF. The chain links TRBV19 to TRBJ2-2; TRBD1 matches 10 bases. Unmatched junction bases numbered 5, after V lost 5 bases and J lost 2 bases. Germline values: CDR1 LNHDA, CDR2 SQIVND (reference sequence). This CDR3 region has 16 residues.